The 12 T cell receptor beta chains below come from one sample, sequenced in a study of T cells in localized non-small cell lung cancer. TCRdb keeps only in-frame clones here, not all; method: immunoSEQ multiplex PCR. The table lists 60,000 to 75,000 clones, approximately 85% of them singletons, with approximately 15% in the top ten. The sample consisted of peripheral blood, taken before any cancer treatment. The receptors derive from a female donor older than 55 with stage I lung adenocarcinoma.

This chain uses TRBV23-1 with TRBJ2-3, with 7 bases aligning to TRBD2. TRBV23-1 is an ORF for which the function is uncertain. This CDR3 comprises 15 residues. Trimming took 0 bases from V and 4 from J; bases not matched to a gene: 4. The CDR3 sequence: CASSQSSGRPDTQYF. The CDR3 nucleotides are TGCGCCAGCAGTCAATCTAGCGGGCGTCCAGATACGCAGTATTTT.

This rearrangement joins TRBV28 to TRBJ1-5; no clear D. V was clipped by 7 bases and J by 6 bases, with 22 bases between them. This CDR3 spans 16 amino acids. Germline V gene data show CDR1 as MDHEN and CDR2 as SYDVKM. CDR3 amino acids: CASTTRGEEGGQPQHF. CDR3 nucleotides: TGTGCCAGCACCACCCGTGGGGAGGAGGGTGGTCAGCCCCAGCATTTT.

V is TRBV16 and J is TRBJ1-5, with unresolved D. From germline, CDR1 is KGHSY and CDR2 FQNENV. The CDR3 sequence is 14 residues long. Trimming removed 4 bases at V and 0 bases at J, with 7 bases between. The CDR3 region has the DNA TGTGCCAGCAGCCCGCCGTATAGCAATCAGCCCCAGCATTTT. Encoded protein: CASSPPYSNQPQHF.

The sample holds one count of this clone. This sequence joins TRBV11-2 and TRBJ1-1; D remains unclear. Trimming pared 3 bases from V and 3 bases from J, leaving 8 bases between. In germline, CDR1 is SGHAT, CDR2 FQNNGV. The length of the CDR3 is 13 residues. The chain's CDR3 is CASSFNLDTEAFF. CDR3 coding DNA: TGTGCCAGCAGCTTTAATCTGGACACTGAAGCTTTCTTT.

There are a few counts of this clone. V and J are TRBV12-5 and TRBJ1-1; D possibly corresponds to TRBD1 (5 bases). V lost 3 bases, J lost 6 bases, and 14 bases lay in between. The CDR3 is made up of 14 amino acids. Germline CDR1 and CDR2: LGHNT and FRNRAP. CDR3 sequence reads: CASGLRRQGSEAFF. CDR3 nucleotides: TGTGCTAGTGGTTTACGGAGGCAGGGCTCTGAAGCTTTCTTT.

This chain joins TRBV30 and TRBJ1-3; 8 bases are shared with TRBD1. The junction had 6 bases not matched to a gene; V was cut back by 5 bases and J by 0 bases. CDR1 is GTSNPN, CDR2 SVGIG, per germline (reference sequence). CDR3 length equals 15 residues. The CDR3 loop reads CAWARDRFSGNTIYF. The DNA of the CDR3 is TGTGCCTGGGCCCGGGACAGGTTCTCTGGAAACACCATATATTTT.

The rearrangement uses TRBV7-9 and TRBJ2-3; D unresolved. Germline-derived CDR1 and CDR2 are SEHNR and FQNEAQ (reference sequence). The CDR3 contains 15 residues. The V gene lost 4 bases and the J gene lost 4 bases, with 15 bases spanning the gap. The CDR3 is CASSSNRGTADTQYF. The CDR3 coding sequence is TGTGCCAGCAGCTCAAATAGAGGAACGGCAGATACGCAGTATTTT.

J is TRBJ1-3 and V is TRBV19; a possible D gene is TRBD1 (5 bases). The germline V and J ends were trimmed by 1 base and 0 bases, with 7 bases remaining between them. Germline CDR1 and CDR2: LNHDA and SQIVND (reference sequence). CDR3 size: 15 residues. CDR3 protein: CASSIGQFSGNTIYF. CDR3 DNA sequence: TGTGCCAGTAGTATAGGACAGTTCTCTGGAAACACCATATATTTT.

The V gene is TRBV10-3, the J gene TRBJ1-1; D uncertain. Trimming removed 0 bases at V and 1 base at J, with 12 bases between. Germline loops: CDR1 ENHRY, CDR2 SYGVKD. The CDR3 consists of 16 residues. CDR3 in DNA: TGTGCCATCAGTGAGTCGACGGGGAGGGCGAACACTGAAGCTTTCTTT. Translation gives CAISESTGRANTEAFF.

This clone was found a few times. CDR3 protein: CASSEDVLADIYEQYF. In nucleotides, the CDR3 is TGTGCCAGCAGTGAAGACGTGCTAGCGGATATCTACGAGCAGTACTTC. The chain joins TRBV6-1 to TRBJ2-7, with 7 bases lining up with TRBD2. V shed 1 base and J 3 bases; nucleotides not matched to a gene: 9. The V gene's germline CDR1 is MNHNS and CDR2 SASEGT. This CDR3 is built from 16 residues.

The chain recombines TRBV7-9 with TRBJ1-6; perhaps TRBD1 as D (6 bases). CDR1 and CDR2 from the germline V gene are SEHNR and FQNEAQ (reference sequence). CDR3 length equals 14 residues. V gave up 2 bases and J gave up 6 bases, with 8 bases separating them. The CDR3 loop is CASSLSGVNSPLHF. CDR3 coding DNA: TGTGCCAGCAGCTTATCAGGGGTTAATTCACCCCTCCACTTT. The whole variable domain, remainder taken from reference TRBV7-9 and TRBJ1-6, is DTGVSQNPRHKITKRGQNVTFRCDPISEHNRLYWYRQTLGQGPEFLTYFQNEAQLEKSRLLSDRFSAERPKGSFSTLEIQRTEQGDSAMYLCASSLSGVNSPLHFGNGTRLTVT.

This clone showed up just a few times. The chain uses TRBV7-9 and TRBJ2-3, with 7 bases matching TRBD1. The germline V gene encodes CDR1 SEHNR and CDR2 FQNEAQ (reference sequence). This CDR3 is 12 amino acids long. V gave up 5 bases and J gave up 7 bases; unmatched junction bases: 3. The CDR3 region is CASSQQGNTQYF. CDR3 DNA sequence: TGTGCCAGCAGCCAACAGGGGAATACGCAGTATTTT. The full variable domain, its missing parts supplied by reference TRBV7-9 and TRBJ2-3, is DTGVSQNPRHKITKRGQNVTFRCDPISEHNRLYWYRQTLGQGPEFLTYFQNEAQLEKSRLLSDRFSAERPKGSFSTLEIQRTEQGDSAMYLCASSQQGNTQYFGPGTRLTVL.